In its sample, the clone carrying this T cell receptor beta chain was seen many times. This specimen comes from a study of HIV-infected children after antiretroviral therapy interruption. Overall study: Most children had recorded EBV and CMV exposure.

Sample treatment: PENTA 11 planned treatment interruption arm or continuous ART arm. At least 5 million viable PBMCs were required per cryopreserved sample. RNA-based 3' RACE libraries used unique molecular identifiers. Using its own MiXCR run on the 3' RACE reads, TCRdb lists one record per CDR3 protein. The sample records more than 75,000 distinct CDR3 sequences, 5.5% to 8.5% being singletons. The CDR3 runs to 13 residues. CDR1 and CDR2 from the germline V gene are SGHTA and FQGNSA. V dropped 0 bases and J dropped 5 bases, with 8 bases sitting between them. This clonotype was sampled from a pool of human donors with HIV. Specimen: CD45RA+ CD4+ T cells from PBMCs, pooled from several time points, collected from a donor given antiretroviral therapy, either interrupted or continuous. Subset indicated: naive CD4+ CD45RA+ CD45RO- T cells. V and J are TRBV7-2 and TRBJ2-7; no clear D. The CDR3 sequence: CASSLAGINEQYF. CDR3 sequence (DNA): TGTGCCAGCAGCTTAGCGGGGATTAACGAGCAGTACTTC.